This T cell receptor (beta chain) was sequenced during a study of cytomegalovirus exposure and HLA in healthy donors. Study findings and constraints: Altogether, more than 150 TCR beta chains were recorded as cytomegalovirus-associated. The CMV antigen specificity of a few CMV-associated chains was confirmed through in vitro analysis. It was reported that the classifier diagnosed cytomegalovirus status with high specificity and sensitivity in both the original and validation cohorts.

TCRdb's table, derived via immunoSEQ multiplex PCR, lists solely in-frame clones and lacks some. Of roughly 170,000 clones in the sample, more than 65% were seen once. The donors belonged to the roughly 120-subject validation cohort, separate from the roughly 650-subject first cohort. Remarks on this clone: Its target is not known.

This CDR3 region has 16 residues. Per germline, CDR1 SGDLS and CDR2 YYNGEE. Trimming took off 0 bases at V and 2 bases at J, with 12 bases between the two ends. Sequencing input: PBMCs. The chain recombines TRBV9 with TRBJ1-3; the D is unclear. This TCR derives from a young woman in good health and CMV-seropositive. CDR3 nucleotides: TGTGCCAGCAGCGTAGCTACCGGGGAAGCTGGAAACACCATATATTTT. Translated: CASSVATGEAGNTIYF.